Listed below are T cell receptor beta chains from one sample, sequenced in a study of blood T cell repertoires in COVID-19. This table comes from immunoSEQ multiplex PCR, and its TCRdb copy is limited to in-frame clones, with some not included. The sample holds some 200,000 clones, 84% seen once. The specimen was peripheral blood. The receptors come from a woman aged 50 to 60 with active or convalescent COVID-19. The CDR3 runs from the conserved cysteine through the conserved F or W. The order of the fields is clone size, D gene, J gene, V gene, CDR3 DNA, CDR3 protein. The D gene is left open where the match is weak. Size values are once, few and many counts, or a class for expanded clones, and some rows have none.

clone_size: NA; d_call: NA; j_call: TRBJ1-4; v_call: TRBV27; cdr3_nt: TGTGCCAGCAGGGGGAGGGTCGCGGGGGTCGAAAAACTGTTTTTT; cdr3_aa: CASRGRVAGVEKLFF
clone_size: NA; d_call: NA; j_call: TRBJ1-2; v_call: TRBV19; cdr3_nt: TGTGCCAGTAGTATTGAACAGGGCTATGGCTACACCTTC; cdr3_aa: CASSIEQGYGYTF
clone_size: NA; d_call: NA; j_call: TRBJ2-6; v_call: TRBV10-3; cdr3_nt: TGTGCCATCAGTGAACCAGCTGGGGCCAACGTCCTGACTTTC; cdr3_aa: CAISEPAGANVLTF
clone_size: NA; d_call: TRBD1; j_call: TRBJ2-7; v_call: TRBV15; cdr3_nt: TGTGCCACCAGCCTCGAGAGGCAGGGGGCCTACGAGCAGTACTTC; cdr3_aa: CATSLERQGAYEQYF
clone_size: few; d_call: TRBD1; j_call: TRBJ1-2; v_call: TRBV18; cdr3_nt: TGTGCCAGCTCACCAGCGACAGGGTCCCGTTATGGCTACACCTTC; cdr3_aa: CASSPATGSRYGYTF
clone_size: NA; d_call: NA; j_call: TRBJ1-2; v_call: TRBV7-6; cdr3_nt: TGTGCCAGCAGCGGCTATCAGGGAATTGGCTATGGCTACACCTTC; cdr3_aa: CASSGYQGIGYGYTF
clone_size: NA; d_call: TRBD1; j_call: TRBJ2-5; v_call: TRBV5-1; cdr3_nt: TGCGCCAGCAGCTTCGGGACAGGGTTTGGGGAGACCCAGTACTTC; cdr3_aa: CASSFGTGFGETQYF
clone_size: NA; d_call: NA; j_call: TRBJ2-4; v_call: TRBV10-1; cdr3_nt: TGCGCCAGCAGTGTTGGAGGGACGGACATTCAGTACTTC; cdr3_aa: CASSVGGTDIQYF
clone_size: NA; d_call: NA; j_call: TRBJ1-1; v_call: TRBV6-4; cdr3_nt: TGTGCCAGCAGCCAGGGTGATGACACTGAAGCTTTCTTT; cdr3_aa: CASSQGDDTEAFF
clone_size: NA; d_call: TRBD1; j_call: TRBJ1-3; v_call: TRBV2; cdr3_nt: TGTGCCAGCAGCGTGACAGGGTCCGGAAACACCATATATTTT; cdr3_aa: CASSVTGSGNTIYF
clone_size: NA; d_call: TRBD2; j_call: TRBJ2-1; v_call: TRBV2; cdr3_nt: TGTGCCACCACGGATAGCGGGAGGGTCTCCTACAATGAGCAGTTCTTC; cdr3_aa: CATTDSGRVSYNEQFF
clone_size: NA; d_call: NA; j_call: TRBJ1-2; v_call: TRBV5-6; cdr3_nt: TGTGCCAGCAGCTTCTACGGGGACTATGGCTACACCTTC; cdr3_aa: CASSFYGDYGYTF
clone_size: NA; d_call: NA; j_call: TRBJ2-5; v_call: TRBV19; cdr3_nt: TGTGCCAGTAGCGCAGGGTCGGGAGTCGGGGAGACCCAGTACTTC; cdr3_aa: CASSAGSGVGETQYF
clone_size: NA; d_call: NA; j_call: TRBJ2-1; v_call: TRBV6-4; cdr3_nt: TGTGCCAGCAGTGACTCATCGCGGGTAGACTACAATGAGCAGTTCTTC; cdr3_aa: CASSDSSRVDYNEQFF
clone_size: NA; d_call: NA; j_call: TRBJ2-3; v_call: TRBV7-6; cdr3_nt: TGTGCCAGCAGCTTAGCGCAGGAGGGAAATACGCAGTATTTT; cdr3_aa: CASSLAQEGNTQYF
clone_size: NA; d_call: NA; j_call: TRBJ2-2; v_call: TRBV6-5; cdr3_nt: TGTGCCAGCATAAGGGCGGGCCCGAACACCGGGGAGCTGTTTTTT; cdr3_aa: CASIRAGPNTGELFF
clone_size: NA; d_call: NA; j_call: TRBJ1-5; v_call: TRBV5-1; cdr3_nt: TGCGCCAGCAGCTTGGGCGGATACAATCAGCCCCAGCATTTT; cdr3_aa: CASSLGGYNQPQHF
clone_size: NA; d_call: NA; j_call: TRBJ2-7; v_call: TRBV6-6; cdr3_nt: TGTGCCAGCAGTTATGAAGCGGGTAGGGCCTACGAGCAGTACTTC; cdr3_aa: CASSYEAGRAYEQYF
clone_size: once; d_call: TRBD1; j_call: TRBJ1-2; v_call: TRBV19; cdr3_nt: TGTGCCAGTAGTCAAGCCGGGGACAGGGTCTATGGCTACACCTTC; cdr3_aa: CASSQAGDRVYGYTF
clone_size: NA; d_call: TRBD1; j_call: TRBJ1-1; v_call: TRBV29-1; cdr3_nt: TGCAGCGTTGAGGGGGGACAGGGGGCCACTGAAGCTTTCTTT; cdr3_aa: CSVEGGQGATEAFF
clone_size: once; d_call: NA; j_call: TRBJ2-1; v_call: TRBV7-2; cdr3_nt: TGTGCCAGCAGCTTAGGACTCTACAATGAGCAGTTCTTC; cdr3_aa: CASSLGLYNEQFF
clone_size: NA; d_call: TRBD1; j_call: TRBJ1-2; v_call: TRBV5-6; cdr3_nt: TGTGCCAGCAGCCGGCGTGGGACAGGGCTCTATGGCTACACCTTC; cdr3_aa: CASSRRGTGLYGYTF
clone_size: few; d_call: TRBD1; j_call: TRBJ1-1; v_call: TRBV5-4; cdr3_nt: TGTGCCAGCACCTCCGACAGGGGGAGCACTGAAGCTTTCTTT; cdr3_aa: CASTSDRGSTEAFF
clone_size: once; d_call: NA; j_call: TRBJ1-1; v_call: TRBV19; cdr3_nt: TGTGCCAGTAGTATGGGGGCCTTGACGAACACTGAAGCTTTCTTT; cdr3_aa: CASSMGALTNTEAFF
clone_size: NA; d_call: NA; j_call: TRBJ1-5; v_call: TRBV5-1; cdr3_nt: TGCGCCAGCAGCGAGAAGATGGATCAGCCCCAGCATTTT; cdr3_aa: CASSEKMDQPQHF
clone_size: NA; d_call: NA; j_call: TRBJ1-5; v_call: TRBV6-5; cdr3_nt: TGTGCCAGCAGTAGAGGTGGGCAGCCCCAGCATTTT; cdr3_aa: CASSRGGQPQHF
clone_size: NA; d_call: TRBD1; j_call: TRBJ2-7; v_call: TRBV10-3; cdr3_nt: TGTGCCATCAGTGAGTCGGGACAGGGCACCTTCGAGCAGTACTTC; cdr3_aa: CAISESGQGTFEQYF
clone_size: once; d_call: TRBD2; j_call: TRBJ2-2; v_call: TRBV7-3; cdr3_nt: TGTGCCACCCGGAGCGGGAGCTTGAACACCGGGGAGCTGTTTTTT; cdr3_aa: CATRSGSLNTGELFF
clone_size: NA; d_call: NA; j_call: TRBJ2-2; v_call: TRBV10-3; cdr3_nt: TGTGCCATCAGTGAGGGACAGAAGGCCGGGGAGCTGTTTTTT; cdr3_aa: CAISEGQKAGELFF
clone_size: NA; d_call: NA; j_call: TRBJ1-4; v_call: TRBV28; cdr3_nt: TGTGCCAGCAGTCTAAAAAAAATACGACACCTTGAAAAACTGTTTTTT; cdr3_aa: CASSLKKIRHLEKLFF
clone_size: NA; d_call: NA; j_call: TRBJ1-1; v_call: TRBV29-1; cdr3_nt: TGCAGCGTTGCTCTCTCCGGTGAAGCTTTCTTT; cdr3_aa: CSVALSGEAFF
clone_size: NA; d_call: NA; j_call: TRBJ1-1; v_call: TRBV5-1; cdr3_nt: TGCGCCAGCAGCTATAACGACTTGAACACTGAAGCTTTCTTT; cdr3_aa: CASSYNDLNTEAFF
clone_size: NA; d_call: TRBD2; j_call: TRBJ2-7; v_call: TRBV5-4; cdr3_nt: TGTGCCAGCAGCCTTGGACTAGCGGAGGGCTACGAGCAGTACTTC; cdr3_aa: CASSLGLAEGYEQYF
clone_size: NA; d_call: TRBD1; j_call: TRBJ2-6; v_call: TRBV7-6; cdr3_nt: TGTGCCAGCAGCTTATCCCTGGACAGGGGGAGGGCTGGGGCCAACGTCCTGACTTTC; cdr3_aa: CASSLSLDRGRAGANVLTF
clone_size: NA; d_call: TRBD2; j_call: TRBJ2-1; v_call: TRBV11-3; cdr3_nt: TGTGCCAGCAGCTTAGGGACTAGCGGGAGTTACAATGAGCAGTTCTTC; cdr3_aa: CASSLGTSGSYNEQFF
clone_size: NA; d_call: TRBD1; j_call: TRBJ1-1; v_call: TRBV2; cdr3_nt: TGTGCCAGCAGCTTAACAGGGGGGCCCACTGAAGCTTTCTTT; cdr3_aa: CASSLTGGPTEAFF
clone_size: NA; d_call: TRBD1; j_call: TRBJ2-1; v_call: TRBV5-1; cdr3_nt: TGCGCCAGCAGTAGGCAGGGGGCTGTAGAGAATGAGCAGTTCTTC; cdr3_aa: CASSRQGAVENEQFF
clone_size: NA; d_call: NA; j_call: TRBJ1-5; v_call: TRBV2; cdr3_nt: TGTGCCAGCTCCGGGAAAGCTGAGCAGCCCCAGCATTTT; cdr3_aa: CASSGKAEQPQHF
clone_size: NA; d_call: NA; j_call: TRBJ2-3; v_call: TRBV28; cdr3_nt: TGTGCCAGCAGAAGCAGGTTCTGGGGAGGTACTAGCACAGATACGCAGTATTTT; cdr3_aa: CASRSRFWGGTSTDTQYF
clone_size: few; d_call: NA; j_call: TRBJ1-3; v_call: TRBV6-5; cdr3_nt: TGTGCCAGCAGCAGAGACAGTTTCTCTGGAAACACCATATATTTT; cdr3_aa: CASSRDSFSGNTIYF
clone_size: NA; d_call: NA; j_call: TRBJ2-7; v_call: TRBV28; cdr3_nt: TGTGCCAGCAGTCTACCGACAGATACAATTTACAACGAGCAGTACTTC; cdr3_aa: CASSLPTDTIYNEQYF
clone_size: NA; d_call: NA; j_call: TRBJ2-1; v_call: TRBV12-3/TRBV12-4; cdr3_nt: TGTGCCAGCAGTTTCGGCGACTGGGATGAGCAGTTCTTC; cdr3_aa: CASSFGDWDEQFF
clone_size: NA; d_call: TRBD1; j_call: TRBJ1-3; v_call: TRBV4-2; cdr3_nt: TGTGCCGTTAGGGGGCAGGATTCTGGAAACACCATATATTTT; cdr3_aa: CAVRGQDSGNTIYF
clone_size: NA; d_call: NA; j_call: TRBJ1-1; v_call: TRBV12-3/TRBV12-4; cdr3_nt: TGTGCCAGCAGTTGGACAATGAACACTGAAGCTTTCTTT; cdr3_aa: CASSWTMNTEAFF
clone_size: NA; d_call: NA; j_call: TRBJ1-6; v_call: TRBV19; cdr3_nt: TGTGCCAGTAGTATAGCGAACCGGCGGGATTCACCCCTCCACTTT; cdr3_aa: CASSIANRRDSPLHF
clone_size: few; d_call: TRBD1; j_call: TRBJ2-7; v_call: TRBV7-3; cdr3_nt: TGTGCCAGCAGGGACCCGGGACAGGGACTCTACGAGCAGTACTTC; cdr3_aa: CASRDPGQGLYEQYF
clone_size: NA; d_call: TRBD1; j_call: TRBJ2-7; v_call: TRBV5-4; cdr3_nt: TGTGCCAGCAGCCTGGGACAGGGGAACTACGAGCAGTACTTC; cdr3_aa: CASSLGQGNYEQYF
clone_size: once; d_call: NA; j_call: TRBJ2-3; v_call: TRBV9; cdr3_nt: TGTGCCAGCAGCGTAGTTGACAGCTTACGAGATACGCAGTATTTT; cdr3_aa: CASSVVDSLRDTQYF
clone_size: NA; d_call: TRBD1; j_call: TRBJ1-4; v_call: TRBV19; cdr3_nt: TGTGCCAGTAGTAAGATCCAGGGGGCCTCAACTAATGAAAAACTGTTTTTT; cdr3_aa: CASSKIQGASTNEKLFF
clone_size: NA; d_call: NA; j_call: TRBJ2-2; v_call: TRBV5-6; cdr3_nt: TGTGCCAGCAGCTTCCTCGCCAGCACCGGGGAGCTGTTTTTT; cdr3_aa: CASSFLASTGELFF
clone_size: NA; d_call: NA; j_call: TRBJ1-5; v_call: TRBV7-2; cdr3_nt: TGTGCCAGCAGCTCGTACAACGGCAATCAGCCCCAGCATTTT; cdr3_aa: CASSSYNGNQPQHF
clone_size: NA; d_call: TRBD1; j_call: TRBJ1-5; v_call: TRBV6-6; cdr3_nt: TGTGCCAGCAGTCAAATGACAGGGGGCTCCAATCAGCCCCAGCATTTT; cdr3_aa: CASSQMTGGSNQPQHF
clone_size: few; d_call: NA; j_call: TRBJ2-3; v_call: TRBV28; cdr3_nt: TGTGCCAGCAGCTCCAGGGCCCCAGATACGCAGTATTTT; cdr3_aa: CASSSRAPDTQYF
clone_size: NA; d_call: TRBD1; j_call: TRBJ1-1; v_call: TRBV6-1; cdr3_nt: TGTGCCAGCAGTGATTTCCTCCGGGACAGGAACACTGAAGCTTTCTTT; cdr3_aa: CASSDFLRDRNTEAFF
clone_size: few; d_call: NA; j_call: TRBJ2-1; v_call: TRBV24-1; cdr3_nt: TGTGCCACCAGTGCCGATGGGACTCCCAATGAGCAGTTCTTC; cdr3_aa: CATSADGTPNEQFF
clone_size: NA; d_call: NA; j_call: TRBJ1-1; v_call: TRBV18; cdr3_nt: TGTGCCAGCTCACCATTACCGGGGGGAACTGAAGCTTTCTTT; cdr3_aa: CASSPLPGGTEAFF
clone_size: NA; d_call: NA; j_call: TRBJ2-1; v_call: TRBV11-2; cdr3_nt: TGTGCCAGCAGCTTAGTGGGGGCGGACTCCTACAATGAGCAGTTCTTC; cdr3_aa: CASSLVGADSYNEQFF
clone_size: once; d_call: NA; j_call: TRBJ2-2; v_call: TRBV6-6; cdr3_nt: TGTGCCTCTTGGGGGGCAGGGGGTCAAACCGGGGAGCTGTTTTTT; cdr3_aa: CASWGAGGQTGELFF
clone_size: NA; d_call: TRBD1; j_call: TRBJ1-5; v_call: TRBV2; cdr3_nt: TGTGCCAGCAGTGGGGGACAGGGGGAGCCCCAGCATTTT; cdr3_aa: CASSGGQGEPQHF
clone_size: once; d_call: NA; j_call: TRBJ1-1; v_call: TRBV5-1; cdr3_nt: TGCGCCAGCAGACCGACAGTGAACACTGAAGCTTTCTTT; cdr3_aa: CASRPTVNTEAFF